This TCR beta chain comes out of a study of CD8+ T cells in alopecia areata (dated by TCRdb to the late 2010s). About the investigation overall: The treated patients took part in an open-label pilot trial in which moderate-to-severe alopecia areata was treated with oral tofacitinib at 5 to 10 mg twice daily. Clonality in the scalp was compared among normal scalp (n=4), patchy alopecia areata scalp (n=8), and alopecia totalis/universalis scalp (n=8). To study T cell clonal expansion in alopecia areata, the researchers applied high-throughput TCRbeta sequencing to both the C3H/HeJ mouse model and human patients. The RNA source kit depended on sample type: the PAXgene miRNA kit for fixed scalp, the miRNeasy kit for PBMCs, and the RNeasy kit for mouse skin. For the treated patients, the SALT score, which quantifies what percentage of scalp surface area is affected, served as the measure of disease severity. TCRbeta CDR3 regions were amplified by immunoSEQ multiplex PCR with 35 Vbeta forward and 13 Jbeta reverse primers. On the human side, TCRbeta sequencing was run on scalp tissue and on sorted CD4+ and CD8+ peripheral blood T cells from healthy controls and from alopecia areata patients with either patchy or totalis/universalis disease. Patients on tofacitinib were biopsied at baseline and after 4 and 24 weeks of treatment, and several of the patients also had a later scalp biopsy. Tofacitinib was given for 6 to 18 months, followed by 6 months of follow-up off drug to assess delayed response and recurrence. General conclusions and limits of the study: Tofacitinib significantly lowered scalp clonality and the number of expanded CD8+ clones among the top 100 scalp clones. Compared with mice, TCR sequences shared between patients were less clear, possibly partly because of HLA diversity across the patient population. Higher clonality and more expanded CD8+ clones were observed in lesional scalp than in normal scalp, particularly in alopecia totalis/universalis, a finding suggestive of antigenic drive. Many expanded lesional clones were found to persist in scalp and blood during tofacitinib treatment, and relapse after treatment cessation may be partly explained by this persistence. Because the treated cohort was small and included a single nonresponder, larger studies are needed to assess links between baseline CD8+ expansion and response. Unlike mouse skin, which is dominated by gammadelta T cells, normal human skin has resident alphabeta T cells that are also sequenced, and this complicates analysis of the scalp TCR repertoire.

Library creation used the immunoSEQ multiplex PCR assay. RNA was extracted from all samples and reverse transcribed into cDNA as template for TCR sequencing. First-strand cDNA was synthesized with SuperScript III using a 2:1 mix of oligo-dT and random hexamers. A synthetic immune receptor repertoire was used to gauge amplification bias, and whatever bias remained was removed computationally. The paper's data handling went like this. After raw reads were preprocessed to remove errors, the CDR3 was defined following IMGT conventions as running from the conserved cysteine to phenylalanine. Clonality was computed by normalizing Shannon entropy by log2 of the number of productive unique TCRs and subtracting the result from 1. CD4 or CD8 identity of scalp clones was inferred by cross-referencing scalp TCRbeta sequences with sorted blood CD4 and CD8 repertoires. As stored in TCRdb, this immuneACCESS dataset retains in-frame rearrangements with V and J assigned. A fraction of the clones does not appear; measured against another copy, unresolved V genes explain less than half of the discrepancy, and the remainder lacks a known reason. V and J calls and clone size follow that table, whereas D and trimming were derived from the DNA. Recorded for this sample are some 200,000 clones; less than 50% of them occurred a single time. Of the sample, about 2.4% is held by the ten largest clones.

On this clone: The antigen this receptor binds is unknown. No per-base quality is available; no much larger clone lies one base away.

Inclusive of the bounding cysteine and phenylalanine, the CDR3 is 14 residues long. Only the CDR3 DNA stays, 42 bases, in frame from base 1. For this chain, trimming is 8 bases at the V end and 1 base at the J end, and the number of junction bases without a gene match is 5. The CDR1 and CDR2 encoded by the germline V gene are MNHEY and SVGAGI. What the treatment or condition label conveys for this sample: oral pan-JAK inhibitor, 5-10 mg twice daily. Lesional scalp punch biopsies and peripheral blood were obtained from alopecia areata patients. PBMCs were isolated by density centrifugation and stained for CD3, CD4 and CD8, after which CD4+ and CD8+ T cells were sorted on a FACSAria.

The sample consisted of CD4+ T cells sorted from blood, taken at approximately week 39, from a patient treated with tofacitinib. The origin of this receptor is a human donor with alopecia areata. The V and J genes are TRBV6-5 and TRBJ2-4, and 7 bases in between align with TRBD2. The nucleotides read TGTGCCAGCGCCCGGGGAGGGGCCAAAAACATTCAGTACTTC. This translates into CASARGGAKNIQYF.